This T cell receptor (beta chain) comes out of a study of identical twins. Template switching added a universal primer binding site, and final cDNA carried unique molecular identifiers. TCRdb ran MiXCR on the 5' RACE reads and lists one entry per CDR3 protein. This table holds 400,000 to 500,000 distinct CDR3 sequences, roughly an eighth found once. With respect to this clonotype: Its antigen is not known.

Notes on the study in general: Less excess twin sharing appeared in beta out-of-frame sequences. Out-of-frame alpha sequences shared by twins showed excess low generation probability. Because invariant MAIT and iNKT cells could be present, zero-insertion analyses could be partly confounded.

These records were also assigned to another study, of yellow fever vaccine responses in identical twins.

Sequences were obtained from CD4+ T cells sorted from blood. This clonotype was obtained from a woman aged 18-30 years in good health.

In DNA, the CDR3 is TGTACCATCTGTTCCTCCGCCCCGGGACTAGCGGGAAAAGAGACCCAGTACTTC. Protein product: CTICSSAPGLAGKETQYF. The chain uses TRBV6-7 and TRBJ2-5, with 13 bases lining up with TRBD2. TRBV6-7 is an ORF, with its function uncertain. The CDR3 runs 18 residues.